Listed below are T cell receptor beta chains from one sample, sequenced in a study of blood T cell repertoires in COVID-19. TCRdb's copy holds only in-frame clones and misses some; the assay was immunoSEQ multiplex PCR. The top ten clones hold around 2% of a sample with around 300,000 clones, 88% of them seen once. The source material was PBMCs or T cells enriched from blood (not recorded which). The receptor source for this set is an older woman in a cohort exposed to, infected with or recovered from COVID-19 (not recorded which). Each CDR3 is given with its conserved first and last residue. Fields, in order: J gene, clone size, D gene, V gene, CDR3 protein, CDR3 DNA. A D gene is named only where the DNA matches it firmly. Size values are once, few and many counts, or a class for expanded clones, and some rows have none.

J gene: TRBJ2-5; clone size: -; D gene: -; V gene: TRBV6-5; CDR3 protein: CASSSSAQYF; CDR3 DNA: TGTGCCAGCAGTTCCAGCGCCCAGTACTTC
J gene: TRBJ2-5; clone size: -; D gene: TRBD1; V gene: TRBV2; CDR3 protein: CASSLQQGEETQYF; CDR3 DNA: TGTGCCAGCAGCCTACAACAGGGGGAGGAGACCCAGTACTTC
J gene: TRBJ2-7; clone size: -; D gene: -; V gene: TRBV2; CDR3 protein: CASSEQGREKGKQYF; CDR3 DNA: TGTGCCAGCAGTGAGCAGGGGCGGGAGAAGGGAAAGCAGTACTTC
J gene: TRBJ2-1; clone size: -; D gene: TRBD2; V gene: TRBV4-2; CDR3 protein: CASSQISGQYNEQFF; CDR3 DNA: TGTGCCAGCAGCCAGATTAGCGGGCAATACAATGAGCAGTTCTTC
J gene: TRBJ2-7; clone size: -; D gene: TRBD1; V gene: TRBV7-2; CDR3 protein: CASSSGTGGVYEQYF; CDR3 DNA: TGTGCCAGCAGCTCAGGGACAGGGGGAGTCTACGAGCAGTACTTC
J gene: TRBJ2-7; clone size: -; D gene: -; V gene: TRBV30; CDR3 protein: CAWSVNQPTKQYF; CDR3 DNA: TGTGCCTGGAGTGTAAACCAACCAACAAAGCAGTACTTC
J gene: TRBJ2-5; clone size: -; D gene: TRBD2; V gene: TRBV7-2; CDR3 protein: CASKSMAGDETQYF; CDR3 DNA: TGTGCCAGCAAGTCCATGGCGGGAGACGAGACCCAGTACTTC
J gene: TRBJ1-1; clone size: -; D gene: -; V gene: TRBV7-9; CDR3 protein: CASSLTTRNTEAFF; CDR3 DNA: TGTGCCAGCAGCTTAACAACAAGGAACACTGAAGCTTTCTTT
J gene: TRBJ2-7; clone size: many; D gene: -; V gene: TRBV9; CDR3 protein: CASSLLHGEQYF; CDR3 DNA: TGTGCCAGCAGCTTACTCCATGGCGAGCAGTACTTC
J gene: TRBJ2-7; clone size: -; D gene: TRBD2; V gene: TRBV30; CDR3 protein: CAWSVKASGRNEQYF; CDR3 DNA: TGTGCCTGGAGTGTAAAGGCTAGCGGGAGAAACGAGCAGTACTTC
J gene: TRBJ2-2; clone size: -; D gene: TRBD2; V gene: TRBV3-1/TRBV3-2; CDR3 protein: CASSQRSGIPFF; CDR3 DNA: TGTGCCAGCAGCCAAAGAAGCGGGATACCGTTTTTT
J gene: TRBJ2-5; clone size: -; D gene: TRBD2; V gene: TRBV3-1/TRBV3-2; CDR3 protein: CASSLGTSVAETQYF; CDR3 DNA: TGTGCCAGCAGCCTTGGGACTAGCGTTGCGGAGACCCAGTACTTC
J gene: TRBJ2-2; clone size: -; D gene: -; V gene: TRBV5-6; CDR3 protein: CASSLRMNTGELFF; CDR3 DNA: TGTGCCAGCAGCCTCAGAATGAACACCGGGGAGCTGTTTTTT
J gene: TRBJ1-3; clone size: -; D gene: TRBD1; V gene: TRBV7-8; CDR3 protein: CASSWTGSGNTIYF; CDR3 DNA: TGTGCCAGCAGCTGGACAGGCTCTGGAAACACCATATATTTT
J gene: TRBJ2-2; clone size: -; D gene: -; V gene: TRBV2; CDR3 protein: CASRVQGAAGELFF; CDR3 DNA: TGTGCCAGCAGGGTACAGGGAGCCGCCGGGGAGCTGTTTTTT
J gene: TRBJ2-7; clone size: -; D gene: TRBD1; V gene: TRBV28; CDR3 protein: CASSPTGYYSYEQYF; CDR3 DNA: TGTGCCAGCAGCCCGACAGGGTACTACTCCTACGAGCAGTACTTC
J gene: TRBJ1-5; clone size: -; D gene: -; V gene: TRBV15; CDR3 protein: CATSRAGPNQPQHF; CDR3 DNA: TGTGCCACCAGCAGGGCAGGGCCCAATCAGCCCCAGCATTTT
J gene: TRBJ2-7; clone size: -; D gene: TRBD1; V gene: TRBV6-5; CDR3 protein: CASKIRTGAGEQYF; CDR3 DNA: TGTGCCAGCAAAATACGGACAGGGGCTGGCGAGCAGTACTTC
J gene: TRBJ2-5; clone size: -; D gene: -; V gene: TRBV4-1; CDR3 protein: CASSQEGPQETQYF; CDR3 DNA: TGCGCCAGCAGCCAAGAGGGCCCTCAAGAGACCCAGTACTTC
J gene: TRBJ1-2; clone size: -; D gene: TRBD1; V gene: TRBV5-1; CDR3 protein: CASRWTGSRGYTF; CDR3 DNA: TGCGCCAGCAGGTGGACAGGCTCGAGGGGCTACACCTTC
J gene: TRBJ1-3; clone size: -; D gene: -; V gene: TRBV7-9; CDR3 protein: CASSLDRGNTIYF; CDR3 DNA: TGTGCCAGCAGCCTCGACAGGGGAAACACCATATATTTT
J gene: TRBJ1-4; clone size: -; D gene: -; V gene: TRBV21-1; CDR3 protein: CAIRRGEDRHLNLTNEKLFF; CDR3 DNA: TGTGCCATCAGAAGGGGGGAGGACAGGCATCTCAATTTAACTAATGAAAAACTGTTTTTT
J gene: TRBJ1-3; clone size: few; D gene: -; V gene: TRBV2; CDR3 protein: CASTERGGNTIYF; CDR3 DNA: TGTGCCAGCACCGAAAGGGGCGGAAACACCATATATTTT
J gene: TRBJ2-7; clone size: -; D gene: TRBD2; V gene: TRBV6-5; CDR3 protein: CASSYFGLAKDYEQYF; CDR3 DNA: TGTGCCAGCAGCTACTTCGGACTAGCGAAAGATTACGAGCAGTACTTC
J gene: TRBJ2-2; clone size: once; D gene: -; V gene: TRBV24-1; CDR3 protein: CATSDPGSSGELFF; CDR3 DNA: TGTGCCACCAGTGATCCGGGGAGCAGCGGGGAGCTGTTTTTT
J gene: TRBJ1-6; clone size: once; D gene: TRBD1; V gene: TRBV5-4; CDR3 protein: CASSLQGGNSPLHF; CDR3 DNA: TGTGCCAGCAGCTTGCAGGGGGGCAATTCACCCCTCCACTTT
J gene: TRBJ2-6; clone size: -; D gene: -; V gene: TRBV19; CDR3 protein: CASSIGGAGANVLTF; CDR3 DNA: TGTGCCAGTAGTATAGGGGGAGCCGGGGCCAACGTCCTGACTTTC
J gene: TRBJ2-2; clone size: -; D gene: -; V gene: TRBV18; CDR3 protein: CASSPPAGGGTGELFF; CDR3 DNA: TGTGCCAGCTCACCACCGGCAGGGGGAGGCACCGGGGAGCTGTTTTTT
J gene: TRBJ2-7; clone size: -; D gene: TRBD2; V gene: TRBV24-1; CDR3 protein: CATSDASSGSFEQYF; CDR3 DNA: TGTGCCACCAGTGACGCTTCTAGCGGGAGCTTCGAGCAGTACTTC
J gene: TRBJ1-2; clone size: -; D gene: TRBD1; V gene: TRBV5-6; CDR3 protein: CASSSRDRGRFYGYTF; CDR3 DNA: TGTGCCAGCAGCTCTCGGGACAGGGGGCGGTTTTACGGCTACACCTTC
J gene: TRBJ2-3; clone size: -; D gene: TRBD2; V gene: TRBV10-1; CDR3 protein: CASSPFSGTSGRGTDTQYF; CDR3 DNA: TGCGCCAGCAGTCCTTTTTCCGGGACTAGCGGGAGAGGCACAGATACGCAGTATTTT
J gene: TRBJ1-2; clone size: -; D gene: -; V gene: TRBV18; CDR3 protein: CASSPRGEDYGYTF; CDR3 DNA: TGTGCCAGCTCACCAAGAGGGGAGGACTATGGCTACACCTTC
J gene: TRBJ2-3; clone size: -; D gene: TRBD2; V gene: TRBV7-2; CDR3 protein: CASRPGVAGGDTQYF; CDR3 DNA: TGTGCCAGCAGACCCGGGGTAGCGGGAGGAGATACGCAGTATTTT
J gene: TRBJ2-3; clone size: -; D gene: TRBD1; V gene: TRBV18; CDR3 protein: CASSQGTGATDTQYF; CDR3 DNA: TGTGCCAGCTCTCAAGGGACAGGGGCCACAGATACGCAGTATTTT
J gene: TRBJ1-1; clone size: -; D gene: -; V gene: TRBV7-3; CDR3 protein: CASSPTGPGGEAFF; CDR3 DNA: TGTGCCAGCAGCCCAACAGGGCCTGGGGGTGAAGCTTTCTTT
J gene: TRBJ2-7; clone size: -; D gene: -; V gene: TRBV27; CDR3 protein: CASSLQGNEQYF; CDR3 DNA: TGTGCCAGCAGTTTACAGGGCAACGAGCAGTACTTC
J gene: TRBJ2-7; clone size: -; D gene: TRBD2; V gene: TRBV6-1; CDR3 protein: CASSERPRTSGSYEQYF; CDR3 DNA: TGTGCCAGCAGTGAAAGGCCCCGGACTAGCGGGAGTTACGAGCAGTACTTC
J gene: TRBJ1-2; clone size: -; D gene: -; V gene: TRBV28; CDR3 protein: CASSLTGPNYGYTF; CDR3 DNA: TGTGCCAGCAGTTTAACAGGACCGAACTATGGCTACACCTTC
J gene: TRBJ1-6; clone size: -; D gene: TRBD1; V gene: TRBV15; CDR3 protein: CATSRDGTGVSPLHF; CDR3 DNA: TGTGCCACCAGCAGAGATGGGACAGGGGTTTCACCCCTCCACTTT
J gene: TRBJ2-5; clone size: few; D gene: TRBD2; V gene: TRBV28; CDR3 protein: CASSSQREVETQYF; CDR3 DNA: TGTGCCAGCAGTTCCCAGCGGGAGGTGGAGACCCAGTACTTC